A selection of T cell receptor beta chains follows, all from one sample in a study of CD4+ T cells in melanoma. TCRdb's table, derived via immunoSEQ multiplex PCR, lists solely in-frame clones and lacks some. The sample lists about 11,000 clones; over 60% were seen once. Sequences were obtained from cells from a culture (not recorded whether cultured in vitro). The receptor set was obtained from a human donor with melanoma. Both conserved end residues are part of each CDR3. Each record gives: CDR3 protein, V gene, J gene.

CASSSIGTSGNYEQYF	TRBV18	TRBJ2-7
CASSLRGSTEAFF	TRBV11-2	TRBJ1-1
CASSLRGGPGRYNEQFF	TRBV7-3	TRBJ2-1
CASSLQDGYTEAFF	TRBV14	TRBJ1-1
CASSRLAGSTDTQYF	TRBV19	TRBJ2-3
CASSYWGVTEAFF	TRBV6-6	TRBJ1-1
CASSTRGARQPQHF	TRBV6-5	TRBJ1-5
CSSSRGSYNEQFF	TRBV29-1	TRBJ2-1
CASSSRTSGGYEQYF	TRBV5-5	TRBJ2-7
CASSHPGRETQYF	TRBV4-1	TRBJ2-5
CASSEPQGADNQPQHF	TRBV6-1	TRBJ1-5
CASGLAPLGPSARRAFF	TRBV12-5	TRBJ1-1